The 23 T cell receptor beta chains below come from one sample, sequenced in a study of blood T cell repertoires in COVID-19. Generated by immunoSEQ multiplex PCR, the TCRdb table keeps only in-frame clones and is missing some. The sample yields roughly 200,000 clones, nearly 90% seen once. Material for sequencing was peripheral blood. These receptors originate from a man aged 45-60 years with acute or convalescent COVID-19.

This chain connects TRBV19 to TRBJ1-2; no clear D gene. The germline CDR1 and CDR2 sequences are LNHDA and SQIVND (reference sequence). This CDR3 has 13 residues. Trimming pared 6 bases from V and 8 bases from J, leaving 16 bases between. The CDR3: CASRVGRSEGYTF. Written as DNA, the CDR3 is TGTGCCAGTAGAGTCGGAAGGTCGGAGGGCTACACCTTC. Drawing the rest from reference TRBV19 and TRBJ1-2, the complete variable domain is DGGITQSPKYLFRKEGQNVTLSCEQNLNHDAMYWYRQDPGQGLRLIYYSQIVNDFQKGDIAEGYSVSREKKESFPLTVTSAQKNPTAFYLCASRVGRSEGYTFGSGTRLTVV.

The chain couples TRBV5-1 to TRBJ2-3; 12 bases align to TRBD2. In germline, CDR1 is SGHRS, CDR2 YFSETQ. V shed 4 bases, J shed 2 bases, and the junction held 5 bases outside the gene matches. This CDR3 comprises 16 residues. CDR3 in DNA: TGCGCCAGCAGCCGGACTAGCGGGATGCCCACAGATACGCAGTATTTT. As protein: CASSRTSGMPTDTQYF. Using reference TRBV5-1 and TRBJ2-3 for the parts outside the CDR3, the full variable domain is KAGVTQTPRYLIKTRGQQVTLSCSPISGHRSVSWYQQTPGQGLQFLFEYFSETQRNKGNFPGRFSGRQFSNSRSEMNVSTLELGDSALYLCASSRTSGMPTDTQYFGPGTRLTVL.

This chain uses TRBV5-5 with TRBJ2-5, with D hard to call. The CDR3 contains 14 residues. With 2 bases removed from V and 1 base from J, the gap between germline ends came to 9 bases. From germline, CDR1 is SGHKS and CDR2 YYEKEE (reference sequence). In nucleotides, the CDR3 is TGTGCCAGCAGCTTACGAGTTACCCAAGAGACCCAGTACTTC. Amino acid sequence: CASSLRVTQETQYF.

The chain joins TRBV13 to TRBJ1-2; TRBD1 matches at 8 bases. The CDR3 loop spans 13 amino acids. The germline V gene encodes CDR1 PRHDT and CDR2 FYEKMQ (reference sequence). Trimming cost V 0 bases and J 10 bases; bases outside gene matches: 4. CDR3 region: CASSLGRQGYYTF. In DNA form, the CDR3 reads TGTGCCAGCAGCTTAGGAAGACAGGGGTACTACACCTTC. The full variable domain, completed using reference TRBV13 and TRBJ1-2, is AAGVIQSPRHLIKEKRETATLKCYPIPRHDTVYWYQQGPGQDPQFLISFYEKMQSDKGSIPDRFSAQQFSDYHSELNMSSLELGDSALYFCASSLGRQGYYTFGSGTRLTVV.

The chain combines TRBV3-1 (or the pseudogene TRBV3-2) with TRBJ2-7; TRBD2 agrees at 12 bases. Germline V gene lookup returns CDR1 LGHDT and CDR2 YNNKEL (reference sequence). Trimming took 8 bases from V and 6 from J; bases not matched to a gene: 11. This CDR3 is 15 amino acids long. CDR3: CASALSSGRAAEQYF. The CDR3 nucleotides are TGTGCCAGCGCTCTGTCTAGCGGGAGGGCCGCCGAGCAGTACTTC.

The V call is TRBV5-4, the J call TRBJ2-7; 15 positions match TRBD2. CDR1 is SGHNT, CDR2 YYREEE, per germline (reference sequence). The CDR3 runs 17 residues. V gave up 6 bases and J gave up 1 base; unmatched junction bases: 8. CDR3 nucleotide sequence: TGTGCCAGCACCCGGGGACTAGCGGGAGGTCGTTCCTACGAGCAGTACTTC. Residues: CASTRGLAGGRSYEQYF.

The V and J genes are TRBV11-2 and TRBJ2-3; tentatively, D is TRBD2 (6 bases). The CDR3 totals 12 residues. Germline V gene data show CDR1 as SGHAT and CDR2 as FQNNGV. The V end lost 4 bases, the J end lost 15 bases, and 17 bases lay between the germline ends. CDR3 coding DNA: TGTGCCAGCAGCTCAAGCGGGTTCAGGACATATTTT. It encodes CASSSSGFRTYF.

The chain employs TRBV7-2 and TRBJ2-7; D is ambiguous. Trimming took off 1 base at V and 0 bases at J, with 10 bases between the two ends. Germline V lookup: CDR1 SGHTA, CDR2 FQGNSA. The CDR3 spans 15 residues. This chain's CDR3 is CASSLDRRSSYEQYF. CDR3 coding DNA: TGTGCCAGCAGCTTAGATAGGCGGAGCTCCTACGAGCAGTACTTC. The entire variable domain, with the rest obtained from reference TRBV7-2 and TRBJ2-7, is as follows: GAGVSQSPSNKVTEKGKDVELRCDPISGHTALYWYRQSLGQGLEFLIYFQGNSAPDKSGLPSDRFSAERTGGSVSTLTIQRTQQEDSAVYLCASSLDRRSSYEQYFGPGTRLTVT.

This chain uses TRBV4-1 with TRBJ2-5, with unresolved D. Per the germline V gene, CDR1 is MGHRA and CDR2 is YSYEKL. Trimming left V 0 bases short and J 5 bases short, with 10 bases between. The CDR3 runs 14 residues. CDR3 sequence (DNA): TGCGCCAGCAGCCAAGATCGATTCGGGGAGACCCAGTACTTC. Protein product: CASSQDRFGETQYF.

The chain recombines TRBV4-1 with TRBJ1-3; no reliable D call. V was cut by 4 bases and J by 8 bases, with 12 bases left in between. CDR3 length: 13 residues. Germline V gives CDR1 MGHRA, CDR2 YSYEKL. In nucleotides, the CDR3 is TGCGCCAGCAGCCGCGTCGAGCGGGACACCATATATTTT. Translation: CASSRVERDTIYF.

This chain connects TRBV15 to TRBJ2-7; D unclear. The germline gives CDR1 LNHNV, CDR2 YYDKDF (reference sequence). Trimming removed 0 bases at V and 5 bases at J, with 11 bases between. The CDR3 spans 14 residues. The CDR3 protein is CATSRDRSTHEQYV. The CDR3 DNA is TGTGCCACCAGCAGAGATCGGTCGACTCACGAGCAGTACGTC.

The chain is built from TRBV2 and TRBJ1-3; D is uncertain. The CDR3 is 15 amino acids. The germline V and J ends were trimmed by 4 bases and 0 bases, with 10 bases remaining between them. Germline V gives CDR1 SNHLY, CDR2 FYNNEI. The CDR3 DNA follows: TGTGCCAGCAGTGTCTCGGTAAACTCTGGAAACACCATATATTTT. Protein: CASSVSVNSGNTIYF.

V is TRBV6-5 and J is TRBJ2-2, with a tentative D call TRBD2 (6 bases). The CDR3 loop spans 16 amino acids. Trimming took 3 bases from V and 7 from J, leaving 18 bases between them. The V gene's germline CDR1 is MNHEY and CDR2 SVGAGI. The CDR3 nucleotides are TGTGCCAGCAGTTATAGCGGCGAGGCGGCAGACGGGGAGCTGTTTTTT. Translated, it gives CASSYSGEAADGELFF.

The rearrangement links TRBV28 to TRBJ1-2; D gene ambiguous. The germline V and J ends were trimmed by 6 bases and 4 bases, with 6 bases remaining between them. Germline assignment: CDR1 MDHEN and CDR2 SYDVKM. This CDR3 comprises 11 residues. CDR3 loop: CASSPGYGYTF. CDR3 DNA sequence: TGTGCCAGCAGCCCCGGCTATGGCTACACCTTC.

Here the CDR3 DNA reads TGTGCCAGCAGCCAAGGGCTCGACAGGGCATCCGGCTACACCTTC. Encoded protein: CASSQGLDRASGYTF. This chain connects TRBV3-1 (or the pseudogene TRBV3-2) to TRBJ1-2; the match to TRBD1 covers 7 bases. CDR1 and CDR2 from the germline V gene are LGHDT and YNNKEL (reference sequence). V gave up 1 base and J gave up 8 bases; unmatched junction bases: 10. The CDR3 is 15 amino acids.

This clone was seen a handful of times. This sequence joins TRBV7-3 and TRBJ1-1; D uncertain. CDR3 length: 13 residues. Germline CDR1 reads SGHTA; CDR2 reads FQGTGA. V was trimmed by 2 bases and J by 4 bases, leaving 8 bases between them. The CDR3 protein is CASSLFSSTEAFF. The DNA for the CDR3 is TGTGCCAGCAGCTTATTTTCGTCCACTGAAGCTTTCTTT. Together with reference TRBV7-3 and TRBJ1-1, the CDR3 gives the full variable domain: GAGVSQTPSNKVTEKGKYVELRCDPISGHTALYWYRQSLGQGPEFLIYFQGTGAADDSGLPNDRFFAVRPEGSVSTLKIQRTERGDSAVYLCASSLFSSTEAFFGQGTRLTVV.

The chain couples TRBV10-3 to TRBJ1-5, with D possibly TRBD1 on 6 matching bases. V was trimmed by 10 bases and J by 2 bases, leaving 18 bases between them. This CDR3 comprises 15 residues. Germline CDR1 reads ENHRY; CDR2 reads SYGVKD. The CDR3 here is CATGAGDRGNQPQHF. The CDR3 bases are TGTGCCACAGGGGCCGGGGACCGGGGCAATCAGCCCCAGCATTTT.

This clone was detected only a few times. This rearrangement joins TRBV2 to TRBJ1-6, with unresolved D. The CDR3 consists of 12 residues. The germline gives CDR1 SNHLY, CDR2 FYNNEI. Trimming cost V 6 bases and J 10 bases, with 10 bases left between them. CDR3 bases: TGTGCCAGCAGCGCCAGGTTCTCACCCCTCCACTTT. Encoded protein: CASSARFSPLHF. The full variable domain, completed using reference TRBV2 and TRBJ1-6, is EPEVTQTPSHQVTQMGQEVILRCVPISNHLYFYWYRQILGQKVEFLVSFYNNEISEKSEIFDDQFSVERPDGSNFTLKIRSTKLEDSAMYFCASSARFSPLHFGNGTRLTVT.

The chain links TRBV11-2 to TRBJ1-2, with no clear D. Trimming shortened V by 1 base and J by 4 bases, and 7 bases separated the two germline ends. Per germline, CDR1 SGHAT and CDR2 FQNNGV. The CDR3 is made up of 13 amino acids. The CDR3: CASSLGRSYGYTF. In DNA form, the CDR3 reads TGTGCCAGCAGCTTAGGACGGAGCTATGGCTACACCTTC. The variable domain in full, with the rest retrieved from reference TRBV11-2 and TRBJ1-2, is EAGVAQSPRYKIIEKRQSVAFWCNPISGHATLYWYQQILGQGPKLLIQFQNNGVVDDSQLPKDRFSAERLKGVDSTLKIQPAKLEDSAVYLCASSLGRSYGYTFGSGTRLTVV.

This chain connects TRBV30 to TRBJ1-5; TRBD1 aligns across 7 bases. This CDR3 has 12 amino acids. The germline V gene has CDR1 GTSNPN and CDR2 SVGIG (reference sequence). V shed 4 bases and J 7 bases; nucleotides not matched to a gene: 4. CDR3 loop: CAWNQGGQPQHF. CDR3 DNA sequence: TGTGCCTGGAATCAGGGGGGACAGCCCCAGCATTTT.

The rearrangement uses TRBV2 and TRBJ2-5; 9 nucleotides match TRBD1. Germline CDR1 SNHLY, CDR2 FYNNEI. This CDR3 is 15 amino acids long. The V gene end was trimmed by 2 bases and the J gene end by 5 bases; junction bases not matched to a gene: 6. CDR3 loop: CASSEWGQGPETQYF. The CDR3 nucleotides are TGTGCCAGCAGTGAATGGGGACAGGGCCCCGAGACCCAGTACTTC.

This chain connects TRBV28 to TRBJ1-5, with TRBD1 as a possible D gene (5 bases). CDR3 length: 16 amino acids. Between the trimmed V and J ends, which lost 8 bases and 0 bases, there was a span of 17 bases. Germline V gene data show CDR1 as MDHEN and CDR2 as SYDVKM. The CDR3 here is CASSPPGGTSNQPQHF. The CDR3 DNA sequence: TGTGCCAGCTCCCCTCCGGGGGGGACTAGCAATCAGCCCCAGCATTTT.

V gene TRBV28 combines with J gene TRBJ2-1; 13 nucleotides match TRBD2. The CDR3 runs 15 residues. CDR1 MDHEN and CDR2 SYDVKM come from the germline V gene. J lost 5 bases, V lost 6 bases, and 4 bases had no gene match. This chain's CDR3 is CASRPGTSGNNEQFF. In DNA, the CDR3 is TGTGCCAGCAGGCCCGGGACTAGCGGGAACAATGAGCAGTTCTTC.